The rows below give T cell receptor beta chains drawn from one sample of a study of control samples from healthy donors and cancer patients. Data came from immunoSEQ multiplex PCR; TCRdb stores just in-frame clones and leaves some out. The repertoire holds tens of thousands of clones, 90% to 95% seen once, with around 3.9% in the top ten. Source material: blood. The receptor set was obtained from a woman aged 45 to 65 in good health. Each CDR3 is given with its conserved first and last residue.

TRBJ1-5 TRBV19 13 CASARDPGQPQHF
TRBJ1-2 TRBV5-6 17 CASSLGDTTLWDYGYTF
TRBJ1-2 TRBV12-3/TRBV12-4 13 CASSTTGSYGYTF
TRBJ1-4 TRBV18 17 CASSSSYGTGPGEKLFF
TRBJ1-6 TRBV7-9 19 CASSPSPGTGSGITSPLHF
TRBJ2-1 TRBV3-1/TRBV3-2 12 CASSQDLDEQFF
TRBJ2-7 TRBV10-3 14 CAIRTSGQSYEQYF
TRBJ2-3 TRBV11-2 17 CASSPRVAGSTTDTQYF
TRBJ2-2 TRBV11-2 15 CASSLGIWRTGELFF
TRBJ1-2 TRBV28 13 CASRANRGNGYTF
TRBJ1-2 TRBV7-8 13 CASSRNGDYGYTF
TRBJ2-6 TRBV2 15 CASRDRVLGANVLTF
TRBJ1-6 TRBV7-2 14 CASSLGDYNSPLHF
TRBJ1-1 TRBV6-2/TRBV6-3 15 CASSRSTGVLGEAFF
TRBJ1-1 TRBV29-1 14 CSVRAGGSGTEAFF